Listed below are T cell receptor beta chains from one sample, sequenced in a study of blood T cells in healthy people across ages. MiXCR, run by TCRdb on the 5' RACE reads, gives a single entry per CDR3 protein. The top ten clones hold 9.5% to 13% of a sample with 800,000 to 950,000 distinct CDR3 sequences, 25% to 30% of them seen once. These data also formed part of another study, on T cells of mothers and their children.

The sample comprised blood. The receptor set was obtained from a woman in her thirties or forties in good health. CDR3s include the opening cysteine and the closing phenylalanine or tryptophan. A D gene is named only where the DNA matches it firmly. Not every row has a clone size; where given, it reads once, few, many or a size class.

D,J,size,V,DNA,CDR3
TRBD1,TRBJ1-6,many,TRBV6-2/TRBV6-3,TGTGCCAGCAGTTATCCGAATCCAGGGGGATCACCCCTCCACTTT,CASSYPNPGGSPLHF
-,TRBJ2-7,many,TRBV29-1,TGCAGCGTTGGGGTACGCAGCGGAAGGCAGTACTTC,CSVGVRSGRQYF
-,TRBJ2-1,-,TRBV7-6,TGTGCCAGCACCAAAACAAGGGCCCATGAGCAGTTCTTC,CASTKTRAHEQFF
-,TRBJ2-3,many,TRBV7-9,TGTGCCAGCAGCCTCATCACAGATACGCAGTATTTT,CASSLITDTQYF
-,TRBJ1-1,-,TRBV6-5,TGTGCCAGCAGTTACGGTGCAGGGTTGGCTGAAGCTTTCTTT,CASSYGAGLAEAFF
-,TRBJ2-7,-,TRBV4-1,TGCGCCAGCAGCCAAGAACCAATTGGAACCTACGAGCAGTACTTC,CASSQEPIGTYEQYF
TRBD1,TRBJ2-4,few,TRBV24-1,TGTGCCACCAGTGATGGTTCGAAGGGGGCAGTAGCCAAAAACATTCAGTACTTC,CATSDGSKGAVAKNIQYF
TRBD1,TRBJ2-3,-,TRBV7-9,TGTGCCAGCAGCTTAGGGGGGACAGGGGGGTACACAGATACGCAGTATTTT,CASSLGGTGGYTDTQYF
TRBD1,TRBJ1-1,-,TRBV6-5,TGTGCCAGCAGTCCCGACAGGGAAGGTGCTGAAGCTTTCTTT,CASSPDREGAEAFF
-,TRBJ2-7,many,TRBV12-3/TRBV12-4,TGTGCCAGCAGTTTTACGCGTGAGCAGTACTTC,CASSFTREQYF
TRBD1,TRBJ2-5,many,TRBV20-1,TGCAGTGCTAGGGGACAGGGGGCAGTGGGAGAGACCCAGTACTTC,CSARGQGAVGETQYF
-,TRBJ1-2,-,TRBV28,TGTGCCAGCAGTATAGGGACACAGTACGGCTACACCTTC,CASSIGTQYGYTF
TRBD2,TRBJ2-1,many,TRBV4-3,TGCGCCAGCAGCCAAGGGCTAGCGGGGGGGCGGGATGAGCAGTTCTTC,CASSQGLAGGRDEQFF
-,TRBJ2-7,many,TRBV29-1,TGCAGCGTTGAACACGGTTCCTACGAGCAGTACTTC,CSVEHGSYEQYF
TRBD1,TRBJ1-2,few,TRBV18,TGTGCCAGCTCACAAACACCTAAACCGGGACAGGGAGGAGGCTACACCTTC,CASSQTPKPGQGGGYTF
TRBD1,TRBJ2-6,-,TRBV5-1,TGCGCCAGCAACCTGGGGACAGGGGGCTCTGGGGCCAACGTCCTGACTTTC,CASNLGTGGSGANVLTF
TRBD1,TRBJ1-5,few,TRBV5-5,TGTGCCAGCAGCTACGGGACAGCGAATCAGCCCCAGCATTTT,CASSYGTANQPQHF
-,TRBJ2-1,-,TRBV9,TGTGCCAGCAGCGTAAACGGGCGTTCCTACAATGAGCAGTTCTTC,CASSVNGRSYNEQFF
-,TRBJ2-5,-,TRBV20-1,TGCAGTGCGCTCAGAGGGGAGGAGACCCAGTACTTC,CSALRGEETQYF
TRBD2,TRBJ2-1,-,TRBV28,TGTGCCAACAGTCAGAGCGGGGGGAGGGATGAGCAGTTCTTC,CANSQSGGRDEQFF
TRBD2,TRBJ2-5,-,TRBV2,TGTGCCAGCAGTGTAGGGACTAGCGGGGACAATGAGCAGTACTTC,CASSVGTSGDNEQYF
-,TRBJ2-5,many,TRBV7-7,TGTGCTAGCAGCTTGGGGGTCGGGGGCGGAGAGACCCAGTACTTC,CASSLGVGGGETQYF
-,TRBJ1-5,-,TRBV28,TGTGCCAGCAGTTGGTCCAGGGGAATCAATCAGCCCCAGCATTTT,CASSWSRGINQPQHF
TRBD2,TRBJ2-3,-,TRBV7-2,TGTGCCAGCAGCCCACGGACTAGCGGTTCAGATACGCAGTATTTT,CASSPRTSGSDTQYF
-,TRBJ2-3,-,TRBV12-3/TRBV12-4,TGTGCCAGTTTCCCGGCGGCAGGCTGGATCGGGCCTAGCACAGATACGCAGTATTTT,CASFPAAGWIGPSTDTQYF
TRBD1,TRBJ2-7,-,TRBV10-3,TGTGCCATTAGTGTTTTCTCGGGACAGGTTTGCAAGGAGGGGTACGAGCAGTACTTC,CAISVFSGQVCKEGYEQYF
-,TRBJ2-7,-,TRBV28,TGTGCCAGCGGGAGACGCTACGAGCAGTACTTC,CASGRRYEQYF
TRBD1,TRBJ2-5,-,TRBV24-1,TGTGCCACCAGTGACACGGGGACAGGGCTCCAAGAGACCCGGTACTTC,CATSDTGTGLQETRYF
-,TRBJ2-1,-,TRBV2,TGTGCCAGCAGTGAAGGAAGAGCCTCGCAGTTCTTC,CASSEGRASQFF
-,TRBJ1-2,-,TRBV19,TGTGCCACCTTCGCAAACACAAACTATGGCTACACCTTC,CATFANTNYGYTF
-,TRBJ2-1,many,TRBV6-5,TGTGCCAGCAGTGAACAGAGGACCTCGTACAATGAGCAGTTCTTC,CASSEQRTSYNEQFF
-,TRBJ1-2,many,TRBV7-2,TGTGCCAGCAGCTTAGATGTAGATAACTATGGCTACACCTTC,CASSLDVDNYGYTF
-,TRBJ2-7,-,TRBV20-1,TGCAGTGCTAGAGCACACGAGCAGTACTTC,CSARAHEQYF
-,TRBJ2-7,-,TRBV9,TGTGCCAGCAGCACGGGGGCCGGTTACGAGCAGTACTTC,CASSTGAGYEQYF
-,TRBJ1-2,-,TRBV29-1,TGCAGCGTCGAATTTGGTAGAGGAATTAACTATGGCTACACCTTC,CSVEFGRGINYGYTF
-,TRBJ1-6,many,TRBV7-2,TGTGCCAGCAGCTTCGGAACAGCTAGCTATAATTCACCCCTCCACTTT,CASSFGTASYNSPLHF
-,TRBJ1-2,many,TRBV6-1,TGTGCCAGCGGGAGGATTAACTATGGCTACACCTTC,CASGRINYGYTF
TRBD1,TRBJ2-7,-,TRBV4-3,TGCGCCAGCAGCCAGTTTCTGACAGGGGTCTACGAGCAGTACTTC,CASSQFLTGVYEQYF
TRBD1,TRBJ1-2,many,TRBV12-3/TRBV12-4,TGTGCCAGCAGTACACGACAGGGCTTTAACTATGGCTACACCTTC,CASSTRQGFNYGYTF
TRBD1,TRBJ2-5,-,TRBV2,TGTGCCAGCAGTGCGAGGACAGGGGGCAGGGAGACCCAGTACTTC,CASSARTGGRETQYF
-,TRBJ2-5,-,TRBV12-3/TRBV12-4,TGTGCCAGCAGACGTGGACACCTCAATGAGCAGTACTTC,CASRRGHLNEQYF
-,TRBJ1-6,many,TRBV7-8,TGTGCCAGCAGCTTAGGTAGCGACTGGACACCCCTCCACTTT,CASSLGSDWTPLHF
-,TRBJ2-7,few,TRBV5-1,TGCGCCAGCAGCTTCGACAGGAGTACCTACGAGCAGTACTTC,CASSFDRSTYEQYF
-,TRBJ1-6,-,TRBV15,TGTGCCACCAGCAGAGAGCGGTCACCCCTCCACTTT,CATSRERSPLHF
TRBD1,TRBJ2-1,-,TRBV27,TGTGCCAGCAGCCGCCATGGGCCCCAGGGGGATGAGCAGTTCTTC,CASSRHGPQGDEQFF